Following are 11 T cell receptor beta chains from one sample sequenced in a study of blood T cell repertoires in COVID-19. Produced via immunoSEQ multiplex PCR; TCRdb's table is partial and in-frame only. The table has 330,000 or so clones, 80% to 90% seen once. Sequencing input: peripheral blood. Source of these receptors: a young man with COVID-19, enrolled during active disease.

The chain recombines TRBV16 with TRBJ1-4, with TRBD1 matching 8 bases. CDR3 length: 16 residues. Germline CDR1 is KGHSY and CDR2 is FQNENV. After removal of 4 bases from V and 8 bases from J, the junction contained 12 bases not matched to a gene. Here the CDR3 reads CASSPKWTGRVEKLFF. DNA of the CDR3: TGTGCCAGCAGCCCGAAATGGACAGGGCGGGTGGAAAAACTGTTTTTT.

The gene calls are TRBV7-2 and TRBJ1-6, with D hard to call. The ends were cut back, 5 bases at V and 3 bases at J, with 14 bases in the middle. From germline, CDR1 is SGHTA and CDR2 FQGNSA. The CDR3 sequence is 16 residues long. The CDR3 loop is CASSPPGTIYNSPLHF. In nucleotides, the CDR3 is TGTGCCAGCAGCCCACCGGGAACGATCTATAATTCACCCCTCCACTTT.

The chain recombines TRBV28 with TRBJ1-2; TRBD1 aligns across 7 bases. CDR1 is MDHEN, CDR2 SYDVKM, per germline. The V gene end was trimmed by 5 bases and the J gene end by 5 bases; junction bases not matched to a gene: 8. There are 14 residues in the CDR3. The chain's CDR3 is CASSTPGQHYGYTF. For the CDR3, the DNA is TGTGCCAGCAGTACGCCGGGACAGCATTATGGCTACACCTTC.

This chain links TRBV21-1 with TRBJ2-1; the table gives TRBD2 as D, unverified against the DNA. TRBV21-1 is recorded as a pseudogene. The CDR3 has 18 amino acids. The chain's CDR3 is CASSKAPRLAGVSNEQFF. Here the CDR3 DNA reads TGTGCCAGCAGCAAAGCCCCCCGACTAGCGGGAGTAAGCAATGAGCAGTTCTTC.

This chain links TRBV6-5 with TRBJ2-2; 8 bases fit TRBD2. The V gene end was trimmed by 4 bases and the J gene end by 6 bases; junction bases not matched to a gene: 7. CDR1 and CDR2 from the germline V gene are MNHEY and SVGAGI. The CDR3 extends over 15 amino acids. The CDR3 loop reads CASSSGGVWAGELFF. The DNA for the CDR3 is TGTGCCAGCAGTTCGGGGGGGGTCTGGGCCGGGGAGCTGTTTTTT.

The chain links TRBV25-1 to TRBJ1-3; no definite D call. The CDR3 spans 14 residues. CDR1 is MGHDK, CDR2 SYGVNS, per germline. Between the trimmed V and J ends, which lost 4 bases and 0 bases, there was a span of 7 bases. For the CDR3, the DNA is TGTGCCAGCAGTGGTGGGCTCTCTGGAAACACCATATATTTT. Its translation is CASSGGLSGNTIYF.

About this clone itself: Other DNA sequences in this specimen translate into the identical CDR3. The chain recombines TRBV7-3 with TRBJ1-1, with a weak D call TRBD1 (5 bases). The V end lost 5 bases, the J end lost 1 base, and 5 bases lay between the germline ends. The CDR3 spans 12 residues. Germline V gene lookup returns CDR1 SGHTA and CDR2 FQGTGA. This CDR3 is CASSTGNTEAFF. The DNA for the CDR3 is TGTGCCAGCAGCACAGGGAACACTGAAGCTTTCTTT.

The rearrangement uses TRBV24-1 and TRBJ2-7; TRBD2 is a possible D gene (5 bases). Per germline, CDR1 KGHDR and CDR2 SFDVKD. This CDR3 spans 15 amino acids. Trimming left V 2 bases short and J 5 bases short, with 15 bases between. As DNA, the CDR3 is TGTGCCACCAGTGATTCCTTGGGGTTCGGGAACGAGCAGTACTTC. Protein: CATSDSLGFGNEQYF.

The chain employs TRBV6-5 and TRBJ1-1, with TRBD1 matching over 8 bases. This CDR3 is 15 amino acids long. Germline lookup yields CDR1 MNHEY and CDR2 SVGAGI. V lost 6 bases, J lost 3 bases, and 9 bases stayed unmatched. CDR3 region: CASSLNRGRDTEAFF. The CDR3, as DNA: TGTGCCAGCAGCCTCAACAGGGGGAGGGACACTGAAGCTTTCTTT.

V gene TRBV7-3 combines with J gene TRBJ1-1; 10 nucleotides line up with TRBD1. This CDR3 is built from 14 residues. CDR1 is SGHTA and CDR2 is FQGTGA in the germline V gene. The V gene end was trimmed by 6 bases and the J gene end by 6 bases; junction bases not matched to a gene: 7. The CDR3 DNA reads TGTGCCAGCAGTCAGACAGGGGGCAAATCTGAAGCTTTCTTT. This codes for CASSQTGGKSEAFF.

The chain's CDR3 is CASRTQGAGGETQYF. CDR3 sequence (DNA): TGTGCCAGTAGAACACAGGGGGCCGGTGGGGAGACCCAGTACTTC. The rearrangement joins TRBV19 to TRBJ2-5; the match to TRBD1 covers 9 bases. This CDR3 has 15 residues. Germline V gene lookup returns CDR1 LNHDA and CDR2 SQIVND (reference sequence). V lost 6 bases, J lost 5 bases, and 10 bases stayed unmatched.